The 5 T cell receptor beta chains in this list originate from one sample, sequenced in a study of cytomegalovirus exposure and HLA in healthy donors. It was with 60 Vbeta and 13 Jbeta primers that the PCR ran. Clones were read by immunoSEQ multiplex PCR, and TCRdb kept only the in-frame ones, dropping some. The table shows about 57,000 clones, with approximately 83% occurring only once. Sequenced input: PBMCs. These TCRs come from a man aged 30 to 45 in good health and CMV-seronegative.

This chain joins TRBV7-9 and TRBJ1-4, with TRBD1 as a possible D gene (5 bases). Between the trimmed V and J ends, which lost 5 bases and 5 bases, there was a span of 15 bases. Per germline, CDR1 SEHNR and CDR2 FQNEAQ (reference sequence). The CDR3 extends over 15 amino acids. The DNA of the CDR3 is TGTGCCAGCAGCCAGGGCCCGCGGGGGAATGAAAAACTGTTTTTT. Translating gives CASSQGPRGNEKLFF.

The chain uses TRBV9 and TRBJ1-2; the match to TRBD1 covers 8 bases. The CDR3 loop spans 15 amino acids. Per the germline V gene, CDR1 is SGDLS and CDR2 is YYNGEE. After removal of 3 bases from V and 3 bases from J, the junction contained 7 bases not matched to a gene. The CDR3 DNA follows: TGTGCCAGCAGCGCCCGGACAGGGATGGACTATGGCTACACCTTC. This codes for CASSARTGMDYGYTF.

The genes are TRBV5-5 and TRBJ2-7, with 7 bases identical to TRBD1. The J segment lost 3 bases and the V segment lost 4 bases, leaving 10 bases of the junction unmatched. This CDR3 has 15 amino acids. Germline loops: CDR1 SGHKS, CDR2 YYEKEE (reference sequence). The CDR3 here is CASSRDRVPYYEQYF. CDR3 DNA sequence: TGTGCCAGCAGCCGAGACAGGGTACCCTACTACGAGCAGTACTTC.

V gene TRBV30 combines with J gene TRBJ2-5, with 7 bases fitting TRBD1. The germline CDR1 and CDR2 sequences are GTSNPN and SVGIG (reference sequence). Trimming took 2 bases from V and 3 from J; bases not matched to a gene: 6. The CDR3 runs to 14 residues. The CDR3 sequence is CAWSSKGGEETQYF. For the CDR3, the DNA is TGTGCCTGGAGTTCGAAAGGGGGCGAAGAGACCCAGTACTTC.

The V call is TRBV6-1, the J call TRBJ1-3; a possible D gene is TRBD1 (5 bases). V was clipped by 4 bases and J by 2 bases, with 15 bases between them. CDR1 and CDR2 (germline): MNHNS, SASEGT. The CDR3 spans 16 residues. CDR3 DNA sequence: TGTGCCAGCAGTGGGCGGGGGTCGGGTGCTGGAAACACCATATATTTT. Its translation: CASSGRGSGAGNTIYF.